These T cell receptor beta chains were read from a single sample in a study of cytomegalovirus exposure and HLA in healthy donors. TCRdb's copy holds only in-frame clones and misses some; the assay was immunoSEQ multiplex PCR. The repertoire has approximately 160,000 clones, approximately 88% of them found once; the top ten carry about 0.37%. The source material was PBMCs. The receptor set was obtained from a boy younger than 10 in good health and CMV-seronegative. The CDR3 runs from the conserved cysteine through the conserved F or W. The order of the fields is J gene, V gene, clone size, D gene, CDR3 protein, CDR3 DNA. The D gene is left open where the match is weak. Some rows have no size entry. The others give once, few or many, or a class for an expanded clone.

j_call: TRBJ1-1
v_call: TRBV18
clone_size: -
d_call: -
cdr3_aa: CASANALLNTEAFF
cdr3_nt: TGTGCCAGCGCAAATGCGCTATTGAACACTGAAGCTTTCTTT

j_call: TRBJ1-2
v_call: TRBV5-1
clone_size: -
d_call: TRBD1
cdr3_aa: CASSLGQGAYGYTF
cdr3_nt: TGCGCCAGCAGCTTGGGACAGGGGGCTTATGGCTACACCTTC

j_call: TRBJ1-4
v_call: TRBV9
clone_size: -
d_call: -
cdr3_aa: CASSLDTTNEKLFF
cdr3_nt: TGTGCCAGCAGCCTGGACACCACTAATGAAAAACTGTTTTTT

j_call: TRBJ1-5
v_call: TRBV5-5
clone_size: -
d_call: -
cdr3_aa: CASSFSSNQPQHF
cdr3_nt: TGTGCCAGCAGCTTCAGTAGCAATCAGCCCCAGCATTTT

j_call: TRBJ2-7
v_call: TRBV10-3
clone_size: -
d_call: -
cdr3_aa: CAISASPGVGEQYF
cdr3_nt: TGTGCCATCAGTGCTTCCCCAGGGGTGGGAGAGCAGTACTTC

j_call: TRBJ2-7
v_call: TRBV29-1
clone_size: -
d_call: -
cdr3_aa: CSVEGGDSYEQYF
cdr3_nt: TGCAGCGTTGAAGGCGGGGACTCCTACGAGCAGTACTTC

j_call: TRBJ1-1
v_call: TRBV28
clone_size: -
d_call: -
cdr3_aa: CACFGGEGPFEAFF
cdr3_nt: TGTGCCTGCTTTGGGGGGGAGGGTCCGTTTGAAGCTTTCTTT

j_call: TRBJ1-5
v_call: TRBV28
clone_size: -
d_call: TRBD1
cdr3_aa: CASWTGAFNQPQHF
cdr3_nt: TGTGCCAGCTGGACAGGGGCATTCAATCAGCCCCAGCATTTT

j_call: TRBJ2-3
v_call: TRBV11-3
clone_size: -
d_call: -
cdr3_aa: CASSSFPGSTDTQYF
cdr3_nt: TGTGCCAGCAGCTCATTTCCGGGAAGCACAGATACGCAGTATTTT

j_call: TRBJ1-2
v_call: TRBV10-1
clone_size: once
d_call: -
cdr3_aa: CASSESADYGYTF
cdr3_nt: TGCGCCAGCAGTGAGTCGGCGGACTATGGCTACACCTTC

j_call: TRBJ2-3
v_call: TRBV7-9
clone_size: -
d_call: TRBD2
cdr3_aa: CASSLRFAGVFTDTQYF
cdr3_nt: TGTGCCAGCAGCTTAAGGTTCGCGGGAGTCTTCACAGATACGCAGTATTTT

j_call: TRBJ2-1
v_call: TRBV29-1
clone_size: -
d_call: TRBD2
cdr3_aa: CSVDGLAGENAHSYNEQFF
cdr3_nt: TGCAGCGTTGATGGACTAGCGGGAGAGAACGCTCACTCCTACAATGAGCAGTTCTTC

j_call: TRBJ2-1
v_call: TRBV5-1
clone_size: -
d_call: TRBD2
cdr3_aa: CASSLDGRARIYNEQFF
cdr3_nt: TGCGCCAGCAGCTTGGACGGGAGGGCCCGGATTTACAATGAGCAGTTCTTC

j_call: TRBJ2-7
v_call: TRBV10-3
clone_size: -
d_call: TRBD2
cdr3_aa: CAINRGEDYEQYF
cdr3_nt: TGTGCCATCAATCGGGGGGAGGACTACGAGCAGTACTTC

j_call: TRBJ2-7
v_call: TRBV5-1
clone_size: -
d_call: TRBD2
cdr3_aa: CASRREQREQYF
cdr3_nt: TGCGCCAGCAGGCGGGAGCAGCGGGAGCAGTACTTC

j_call: TRBJ1-3
v_call: TRBV5-6
clone_size: -
d_call: -
cdr3_aa: CASSRGQSSGNTIYF
cdr3_nt: TGTGCCAGCAGCCGCGGACAGAGCTCTGGAAACACCATATATTTT

j_call: TRBJ2-7
v_call: TRBV11-1
clone_size: once
d_call: -
cdr3_aa: CASSLAPGGRNF
cdr3_nt: TGTGCCAGCAGCTTAGCGCCGGGGGGCAGGAACTTC

j_call: TRBJ2-2
v_call: TRBV18
clone_size: -
d_call: TRBD2
cdr3_aa: CASSPTSGNTGELFF
cdr3_nt: TGTGCCAGCTCACCGACTAGCGGGAACACCGGGGAGCTGTTTTTT

j_call: TRBJ2-3
v_call: TRBV7-9
clone_size: -
d_call: -
cdr3_aa: CASSPLEDTQYF
cdr3_nt: TGTGCCAGCAGCCCCTTAGAAGATACGCAGTATTTT

j_call: TRBJ2-1
v_call: TRBV4-1
clone_size: -
d_call: -
cdr3_aa: CASSQHAGLLVVNEQFF
cdr3_nt: TGCGCCAGCAGCCAACACGCGGGACTTCTGGTAGTTAATGAGCAGTTCTTC

j_call: TRBJ2-7
v_call: TRBV5-1
clone_size: -
d_call: -
cdr3_aa: CASSPDRSSYEQYF
cdr3_nt: TGCGCCAGCAGCCCAGACAGGAGCTCCTACGAGCAGTACTTC

j_call: TRBJ1-3
v_call: TRBV7-2
clone_size: -
d_call: TRBD1
cdr3_aa: CASSPPPTGAGNTIYF
cdr3_nt: TGTGCCAGCAGCCCACCACCGACAGGGGCAGGAAACACCATATATTTT

j_call: TRBJ2-3
v_call: TRBV21-1
clone_size: -
d_call: -
cdr3_aa: CASSKEAASTDTQYF
cdr3_nt: TGTGCCAGCAGCAAAGAGGCGGCTAGCACAGATACGCAGTATTTT

j_call: TRBJ1-5
v_call: TRBV2
clone_size: -
d_call: -
cdr3_aa: CASSGGGNRDQPQHF
cdr3_nt: TGTGCCAGCAGTGGGGGGGGGAACAGGGATCAGCCCCAGCATTTT

j_call: TRBJ2-1
v_call: TRBV18
clone_size: -
d_call: -
cdr3_aa: CASSPDIQLSYNEQFF
cdr3_nt: TGTGCCAGCTCACCAGACATCCAGCTCTCCTACAATGAGCAGTTCTTC

j_call: TRBJ2-5
v_call: TRBV25-1
clone_size: -
d_call: TRBD2
cdr3_aa: CASSEGGTSGQETQYF
cdr3_nt: TGTGCCAGCAGTGAGGGGGGGACTAGCGGGCAAGAGACCCAGTACTTC

j_call: TRBJ2-2
v_call: TRBV11-2
clone_size: -
d_call: -
cdr3_aa: CASSFSRQGNAGELFF
cdr3_nt: TGTGCCAGCAGCTTTAGTCGGCAGGGGAACGCCGGGGAGCTGTTTTTT

j_call: TRBJ2-2
v_call: TRBV6-5
clone_size: few
d_call: TRBD2
cdr3_aa: CASRRLAGVLGELFF
cdr3_nt: TGTGCCAGCAGACGACTAGCGGGAGTTCTCGGGGAGCTGTTTTTT

j_call: TRBJ2-7
v_call: TRBV27
clone_size: -
d_call: TRBD2
cdr3_aa: CASRILPGGSYEQYF
cdr3_nt: TGTGCCAGCAGAATACTCCCGGGGGGCTCCTACGAGCAGTACTTC

j_call: TRBJ1-2
v_call: TRBV10-3
clone_size: -
d_call: -
cdr3_aa: CAISEAPTVGYTF
cdr3_nt: TGTGCCATCAGTGAGGCACCGACAGTCGGCTACACCTTC

j_call: TRBJ1-2
v_call: TRBV28
clone_size: -
d_call: -
cdr3_aa: CASSFPEPRGYTF
cdr3_nt: TGTGCCAGCAGTTTTCCAGAGCCCAGGGGCTACACCTTC

j_call: TRBJ1-3
v_call: TRBV19
clone_size: -
d_call: TRBD1
cdr3_aa: CASAGTGGNGNTIYF
cdr3_nt: TGTGCCAGTGCCGGGACAGGGGGTAACGGAAACACCATATATTTT

j_call: TRBJ2-7
v_call: TRBV27
clone_size: -
d_call: -
cdr3_aa: CASSSGLLMSEQYF
cdr3_nt: TGTGCCAGCAGTTCCGGACTATTGATGAGCGAGCAGTACTTC

j_call: TRBJ2-6
v_call: TRBV27
clone_size: -
d_call: TRBD1
cdr3_aa: CASSFKSRDRGTGANVLTF
cdr3_nt: TGTGCCAGCAGTTTTAAATCCCGGGACAGGGGAACTGGGGCCAACGTCCTGACTTTC

j_call: TRBJ2-1
v_call: TRBV10-1
clone_size: -
d_call: TRBD2
cdr3_aa: CASSELAGGGDEQFF
cdr3_nt: TGCGCCAGCAGTGAACTAGCGGGAGGGGGAGATGAGCAGTTCTTC

j_call: TRBJ2-7
v_call: TRBV27
clone_size: -
d_call: TRBD1
cdr3_aa: CASSFSSGTVSYEQYF
cdr3_nt: TGTGCCAGCAGTTTTAGTTCCGGGACAGTCTCCTACGAGCAGTACTTC

j_call: TRBJ1-5
v_call: TRBV7-9
clone_size: few
d_call: -
cdr3_aa: CASSLDSRLDQPQHF
cdr3_nt: TGTGCCAGCAGCTTAGATTCCAGGCTCGATCAGCCCCAGCATTTT

j_call: TRBJ1-2
v_call: TRBV11-2
clone_size: -
d_call: TRBD1
cdr3_aa: CASSHFRDRDFYGYTF
cdr3_nt: TGTGCCAGCAGCCACTTCCGGGACAGAGATTTCTATGGCTACACCTTC

j_call: TRBJ1-1
v_call: TRBV10-3
clone_size: -
d_call: -
cdr3_aa: CAISGLQGGQTEAFF
cdr3_nt: TGTGCCATCAGTGGACTACAGGGTGGTCAAACTGAAGCTTTCTTT

j_call: TRBJ2-3
v_call: TRBV5-1
clone_size: -
d_call: -
cdr3_aa: CASSLMRGSTDTQYF
cdr3_nt: TGCGCCAGCAGCTTGATGAGGGGGAGCACAGATACGCAGTATTTT

j_call: TRBJ2-5
v_call: TRBV5-1
clone_size: -
d_call: TRBD2
cdr3_aa: CASSLVGLAGVGKQETQYF
cdr3_nt: TGCGCCAGCAGCTTGGTAGGACTAGCGGGAGTCGGTAAGCAAGAGACCCAGTACTTC

j_call: TRBJ2-7
v_call: TRBV13
clone_size: -
d_call: TRBD1
cdr3_aa: CASSFQGAYEQYF
cdr3_nt: TGTGCCAGCAGCTTCCAGGGGGCTTACGAGCAGTACTTC

j_call: TRBJ1-1
v_call: TRBV30
clone_size: -
d_call: -
cdr3_aa: CAWSPTGTEAFF
cdr3_nt: TGTGCCTGGAGTCCTACAGGGACTGAAGCTTTCTTT

j_call: TRBJ1-2
v_call: TRBV11-2
clone_size: -
d_call: -
cdr3_aa: CASSTNKFNYGYTF
cdr3_nt: TGTGCCAGCAGCACCAACAAGTTTAACTATGGCTACACCTTC

j_call: TRBJ2-7
v_call: TRBV5-6
clone_size: -
d_call: -
cdr3_aa: CASSLSGNSYEQYF
cdr3_nt: TGTGCCAGCAGCTTGTCCGGGAACTCCTACGAGCAGTACTTC

j_call: TRBJ2-4
v_call: TRBV18
clone_size: -
d_call: TRBD1
cdr3_aa: CASSPSPGQGAKNIQYF
cdr3_nt: TGTGCCAGCTCACCCTCCCCCGGACAGGGAGCCAAAAACATTCAGTACTTC

j_call: TRBJ1-5
v_call: TRBV28
clone_size: -
d_call: -
cdr3_aa: CASSPRLGAHQPQHF
cdr3_nt: TGTGCCAGCAGTCCCCGCCTGGGGGCCCATCAGCCCCAGCATTTT

j_call: TRBJ2-3
v_call: TRBV6-1
clone_size: -
d_call: TRBD1
cdr3_aa: CASSPTGADTQYF
cdr3_nt: TGTGCCAGCAGTCCAACAGGGGCAGATACGCAGTATTTT

j_call: TRBJ1-5
v_call: TRBV21-1
clone_size: -
d_call: -
cdr3_aa: CASSNLTYSNQPQHF
cdr3_nt: TGTGCCAGCAGCAATCTCACCTATAGCAATCAGCCCCAGCATTTT

j_call: TRBJ2-4
v_call: TRBV5-1
clone_size: -
d_call: TRBD2
cdr3_aa: CASSLALVGTNPQNIQYF
cdr3_nt: TGCGCCAGCAGCTTGGCCTTGGTGGGGACTAACCCCCAAAACATTCAGTACTTC

j_call: TRBJ2-6
v_call: TRBV5-1
clone_size: -
d_call: -
cdr3_aa: CASSLPIDSGANVLTF
cdr3_nt: TGCGCCAGCAGCCTCCCTATTGACTCTGGGGCCAACGTCCTGACTTTC

j_call: TRBJ2-5
v_call: TRBV4-1
clone_size: -
d_call: TRBD1
cdr3_aa: CASSLLNLAGGWGTQYF
cdr3_nt: TGCGCCAGCAGCCTCCTAAATCTAGCAGGGGGCTGGGGAACCCAGTACTTC